Listed here are 2 T cell receptor beta chains from one sample, sequenced in a study of beta chain features in type 1 diabetes. Whole-study findings and limits: Shorter TCRB CDR3s, moderately but significantly so, marked every one of the four CD4+ subsets in Type 1 diabetes patients.

Expressed TCRB transcripts were sequenced because the entire RNA isolate underwent reverse transcription. Assay: immunoSEQ multiplex PCR; the TCRdb copy retains only in-frame clones and omits some. The repertoire holds 160,000 or so clones, with 7% to 9.5% as singletons. Their recognized antigens are unknown. The sample consisted of central memory CD4+ T cells from blood. These receptors were taken from a woman in her twenties or thirties with type 1 diabetes.

The J gene is TRBJ1-3, the V gene TRBV29-1; D unclear. V was shortened by 4 bases and J by 2 bases, with 9 bases between the two germline ends. The CDR3 is 13 residues long. The germline V gene has CDR1 SQVTM and CDR2 ANQGSEA. The CDR3 spells CSVAVQAGNTIYF. DNA for the CDR3: TGCAGCGTTGCTGTGCAGGCTGGAAACACCATATATTTT.

This sequence joins TRBV7-3 and TRBJ2-7; 9 nucleotides line up with TRBD1. Germline V CDR1 and CDR2: SGHTA, FQGTGA. Losses at the gene ends were 5 bases for V and 6 bases for J; bases not matched to a gene: 5. CDR3 length: 13 residues. The DNA of the CDR3 is TGTGCCAGCAGCAGCATGACAGGGGGCGAGCAGTACTTC. It encodes CASSSMTGGEQYF.